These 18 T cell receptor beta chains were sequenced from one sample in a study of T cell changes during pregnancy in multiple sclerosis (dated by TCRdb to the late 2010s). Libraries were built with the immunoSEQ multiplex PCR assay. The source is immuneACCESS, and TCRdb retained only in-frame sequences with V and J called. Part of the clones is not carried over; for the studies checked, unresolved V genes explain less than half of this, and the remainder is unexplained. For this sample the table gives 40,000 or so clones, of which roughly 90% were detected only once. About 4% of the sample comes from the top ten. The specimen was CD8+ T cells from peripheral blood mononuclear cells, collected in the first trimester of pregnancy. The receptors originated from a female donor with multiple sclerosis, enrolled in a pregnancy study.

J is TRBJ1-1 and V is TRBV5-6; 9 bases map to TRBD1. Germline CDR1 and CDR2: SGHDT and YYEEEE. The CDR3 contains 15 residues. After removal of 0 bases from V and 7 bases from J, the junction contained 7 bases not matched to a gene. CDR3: CASSLGTGVLNEAFF. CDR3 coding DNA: TGTGCCAGCAGCTTGGGGACAGGGGTATTGAATGAAGCTTTCTTT.

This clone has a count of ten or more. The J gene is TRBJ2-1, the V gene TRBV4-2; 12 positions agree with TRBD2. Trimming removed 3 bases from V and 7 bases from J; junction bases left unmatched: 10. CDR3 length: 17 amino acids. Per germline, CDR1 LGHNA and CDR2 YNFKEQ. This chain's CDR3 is CASSQEPSGGALNEQFF. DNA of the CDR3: TGTGCCAGCAGCCAGGAACCTAGCGGGGGGGCCCTGAATGAGCAGTTCTTC.

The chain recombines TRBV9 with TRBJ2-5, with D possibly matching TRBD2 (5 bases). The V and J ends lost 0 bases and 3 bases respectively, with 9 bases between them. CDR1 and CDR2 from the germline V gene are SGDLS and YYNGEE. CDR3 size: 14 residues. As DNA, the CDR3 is TGTGCCAGCAGCGTAGGCGTTAGCGAAGAGACCCAGTACTTC. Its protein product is CASSVGVSEETQYF.

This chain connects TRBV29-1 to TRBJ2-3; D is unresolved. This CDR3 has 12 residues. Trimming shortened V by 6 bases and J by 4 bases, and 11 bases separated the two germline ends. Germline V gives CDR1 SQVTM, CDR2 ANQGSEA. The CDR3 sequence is CSVSATADTQYF. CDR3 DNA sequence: TGCAGCGTCTCCGCCACGGCAGATACGCAGTATTTT.

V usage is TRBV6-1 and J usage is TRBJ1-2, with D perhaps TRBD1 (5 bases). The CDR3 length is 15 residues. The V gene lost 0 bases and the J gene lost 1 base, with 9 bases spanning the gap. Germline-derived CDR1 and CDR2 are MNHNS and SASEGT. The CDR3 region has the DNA TGTGCCAGCAGTGAAGCGCCAGGGATTAACTATGGCTACACCTTC. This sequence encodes CASSEAPGINYGYTF.

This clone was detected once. The CDR3: CASSSASLALRKTQYF. CDR3 coding DNA: TGTGCCAGCAGCTCAGCCTCACTAGCCCTCAGAAAGACCCAGTACTTC. The chain has TRBV13 and TRBJ2-5, with D perhaps TRBD2 (6 bases). V was cut by 4 bases and J by 6 bases, with 21 bases left in between. Germline V gives CDR1 PRHDT, CDR2 FYEKMQ (reference sequence). The CDR3 spans 16 residues.

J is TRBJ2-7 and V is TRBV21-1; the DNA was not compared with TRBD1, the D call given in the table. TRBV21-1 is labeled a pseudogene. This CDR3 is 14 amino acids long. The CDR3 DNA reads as TGTGCCAGCAGGCCGGGACAGACCGCCTACGAGCAGTACTTC. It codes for CASRPGQTAYEQYF.

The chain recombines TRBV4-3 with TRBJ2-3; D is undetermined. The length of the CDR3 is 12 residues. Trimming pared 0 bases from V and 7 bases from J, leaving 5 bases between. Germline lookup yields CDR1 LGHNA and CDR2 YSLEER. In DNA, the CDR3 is TGCGCCAGCAGCCAAGATCAGTATACGCAGTATTTT. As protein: CASSQDQYTQYF.

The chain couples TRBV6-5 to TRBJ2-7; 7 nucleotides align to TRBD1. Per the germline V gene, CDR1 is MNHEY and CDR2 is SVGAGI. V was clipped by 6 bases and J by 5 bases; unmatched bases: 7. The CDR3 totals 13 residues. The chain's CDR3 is CASSLGQTNEQYF. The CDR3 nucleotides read TGTGCCAGCAGCCTGGGACAGACTAACGAGCAGTACTTC.

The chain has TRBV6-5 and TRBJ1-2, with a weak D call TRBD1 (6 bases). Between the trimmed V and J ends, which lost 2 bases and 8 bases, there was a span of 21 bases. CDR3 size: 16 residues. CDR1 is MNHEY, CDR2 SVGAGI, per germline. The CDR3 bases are TGTGCCAGCAGTTACCTAATTGCGGGGGCACATAACGGCTACACCTTC. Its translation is CASSYLIAGAHNGYTF.

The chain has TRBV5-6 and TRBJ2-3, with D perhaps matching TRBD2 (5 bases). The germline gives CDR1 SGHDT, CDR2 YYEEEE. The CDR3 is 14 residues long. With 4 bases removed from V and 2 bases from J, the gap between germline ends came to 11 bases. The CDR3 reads CASSVIGDTDTQYF. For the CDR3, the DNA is TGTGCCAGCAGCGTGATCGGGGACACAGATACGCAGTATTTT.

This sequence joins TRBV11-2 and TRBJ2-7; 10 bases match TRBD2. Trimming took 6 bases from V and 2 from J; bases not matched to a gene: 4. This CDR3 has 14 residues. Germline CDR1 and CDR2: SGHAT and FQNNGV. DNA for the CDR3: TGTGCCAGCAGTCTAGCGGGGGTCCCCTACGAGCAGTACTTC. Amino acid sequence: CASSLAGVPYEQYF.

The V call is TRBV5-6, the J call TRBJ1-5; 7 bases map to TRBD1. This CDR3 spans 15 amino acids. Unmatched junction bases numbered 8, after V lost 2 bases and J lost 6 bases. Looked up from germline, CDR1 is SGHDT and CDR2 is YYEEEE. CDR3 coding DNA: TGTGCCAGCAGCTTAGGAACAGGGGTGGCTCAGCCCCAGCATTTT. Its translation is CASSLGTGVAQPQHF.

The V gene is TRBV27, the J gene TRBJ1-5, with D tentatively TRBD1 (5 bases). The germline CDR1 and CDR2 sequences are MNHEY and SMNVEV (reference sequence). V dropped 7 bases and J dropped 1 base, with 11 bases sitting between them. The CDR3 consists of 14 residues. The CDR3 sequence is CASNWGGSNQPQHF. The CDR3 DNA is TGTGCCAGCAACTGGGGGGGAAGCAATCAGCCCCAGCATTTT.

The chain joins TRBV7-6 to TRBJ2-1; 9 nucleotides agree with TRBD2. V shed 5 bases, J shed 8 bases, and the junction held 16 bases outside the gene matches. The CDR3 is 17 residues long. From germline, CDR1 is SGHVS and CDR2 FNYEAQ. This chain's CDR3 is CASSGPYGGGALDEQFF. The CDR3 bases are TGTGCCAGCAGCGGACCATATGGCGGGGGGGCCCTGGATGAGCAGTTCTTC.

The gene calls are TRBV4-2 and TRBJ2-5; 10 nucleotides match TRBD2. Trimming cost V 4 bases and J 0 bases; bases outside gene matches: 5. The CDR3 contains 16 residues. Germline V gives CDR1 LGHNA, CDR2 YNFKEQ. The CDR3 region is CASSPRLAGDQETQYF. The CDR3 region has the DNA TGTGCCAGCAGCCCCCGGCTAGCGGGGGACCAAGAGACCCAGTACTTC.

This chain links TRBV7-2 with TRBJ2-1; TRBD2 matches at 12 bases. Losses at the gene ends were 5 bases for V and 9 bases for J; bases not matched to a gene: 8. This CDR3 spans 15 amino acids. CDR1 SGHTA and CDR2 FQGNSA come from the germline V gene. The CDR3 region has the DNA TGTGCCAGCAGCCCCCTAGCGGGGGGGCACTTTGAGCAGTTCTTC. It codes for CASSPLAGGHFEQFF.

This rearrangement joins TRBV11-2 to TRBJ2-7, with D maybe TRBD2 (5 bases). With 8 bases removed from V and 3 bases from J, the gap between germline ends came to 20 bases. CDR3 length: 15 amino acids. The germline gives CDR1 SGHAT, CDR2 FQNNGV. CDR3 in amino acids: CASWRGGIRFYEQYF. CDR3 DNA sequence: TGTGCCAGCTGGAGAGGAGGCATACGATTCTACGAGCAGTACTTC.